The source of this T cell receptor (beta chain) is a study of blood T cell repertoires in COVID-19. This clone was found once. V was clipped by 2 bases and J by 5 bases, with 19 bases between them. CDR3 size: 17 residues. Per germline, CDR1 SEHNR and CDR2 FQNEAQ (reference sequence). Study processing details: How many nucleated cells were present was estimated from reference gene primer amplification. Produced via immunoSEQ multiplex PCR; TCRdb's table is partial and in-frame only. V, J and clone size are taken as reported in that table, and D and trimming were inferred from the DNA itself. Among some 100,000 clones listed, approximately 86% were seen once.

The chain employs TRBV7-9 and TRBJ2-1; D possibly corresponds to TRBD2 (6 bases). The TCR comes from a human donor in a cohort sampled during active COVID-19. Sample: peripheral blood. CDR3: CASSLPLQTGTHNEQFF. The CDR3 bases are TGTGCCAGCAGCTTACCCCTCCAGACCGGGACTCACAATGAGCAGTTCTTC.